This TCR beta chain was profiled in a study of OX40 agonist ivuxolimab in advanced cancers. Study context: Hepatocellular carcinoma, melanoma, renal cell or head and neck cancer occurred in dose-escalation patients. Study-wide findings and caveats: Low levels of normalized T-cell clonal expansion also appeared in some nonresponders. In CD8+ T cells, expanded clones were on average more numerous than in CD4+.

The timepoints at which blood was sampled were baseline, cycle 4 day 1, and cycle 7 day 1. As for this clone: What it binds is unknown.

The CDR3 spans 15 residues. CDR1 is MDHEN, CDR2 SYDVKM, per germline. Germline trimming cut 6 bases from V and 3 bases from J; bases unmatched to any gene: 8. Libraries were prepared by immunoSEQ multiplex PCR; TCRdb keeps only in-frame clonotypes and omits some of them. The profile shows just under 75,000 clones, 92% of them singletons. This clonotype was sampled from an adult with an advanced solid tumor such as melanoma, head and neck, liver or kidney cancer. The specimen was CD4+ or CD8+ T cells sorted from blood, collected in a trial of the OX40 agonist ivuxolimab. The chain is built from TRBV28 and TRBJ2-5; 9 bases are a match to TRBD1. The CDR3 loop is CASSQGGTGKETQYF. The CDR3 bases are TGTGCCAGCAGCCAAGGAGGGACAGGGAAAGAGACCCAGTACTTC.